This T cell receptor beta chain was identified in a study of regulatory T cells in long-lasting Graves disease. On the study more broadly: Those Graves' patients who were newly diagnosed had been on antithyroid drugs under 3 months. The study, taken as a whole, reports: Persistent disease preferred TRBV28, TRBJ1-2 and TRBJ2-5.

This clonotype was counted ten times or more. The antigen remains unidentified. Arm-PCR of CDR3 regions with iRepertoire HTBI primers generated TCR beta libraries. In the original workflow: Identification of gene segments yielded around 63 TRBV and about 14 TRBJ across samples. In TCRdb, the multiplex PCR reads were re-called with MiXCR into one record per CDR3 protein. The V and J calls were not made by the authors but by TCRdb's processing. Altogether over 300,000 distinct CDR3 sequences are present, around 15% being singletons, with the ten largest covering 20% to 25%. Time point given: newly diagnosed GD, antithyroid drugs for less than 3 months. Researchers made the TCR library from RNA that was extracted from PBMCs. The peripheral blood volume drawn was about 10 milliliters, and it was collected into EDTA tubes. Germline V gene sequence: CDR1 SGHRS, CDR2 YFSETQ. V lost 1 base to trimming and J lost 4 bases; unmatched junction nucleotides: 6. CDR3 length: 16 residues.

This receptor was identified in a female donor with Graves disease. This chain joins TRBV5-1 and TRBJ2-1; 9 nucleotides agree with TRBD2. Sample: peripheral blood mononuclear cells (PBMCs), taken at new diagnosis, from a patient treated with antithyroid drugs. CDR3 region: CASSLLRGGLYNEQFF. CDR3 coding DNA: TGCGCCAGCAGCTTGCTGCGGGGGGGCCTTTACAATGAGCAGTTCTTC. Full variable domain (outside the CDR3, taken from reference TRBV5-1 and TRBJ2-1): KAGVTQTPRYLIKTRGQQVTLSCSPISGHRSVSWYQQTPGQGLQFLFEYFSETQRNKGNFPGRFSGRQFSNSRSEMNVSTLELGDSALYLCASSLLRGGLYNEQFFGPGTRLTVL.